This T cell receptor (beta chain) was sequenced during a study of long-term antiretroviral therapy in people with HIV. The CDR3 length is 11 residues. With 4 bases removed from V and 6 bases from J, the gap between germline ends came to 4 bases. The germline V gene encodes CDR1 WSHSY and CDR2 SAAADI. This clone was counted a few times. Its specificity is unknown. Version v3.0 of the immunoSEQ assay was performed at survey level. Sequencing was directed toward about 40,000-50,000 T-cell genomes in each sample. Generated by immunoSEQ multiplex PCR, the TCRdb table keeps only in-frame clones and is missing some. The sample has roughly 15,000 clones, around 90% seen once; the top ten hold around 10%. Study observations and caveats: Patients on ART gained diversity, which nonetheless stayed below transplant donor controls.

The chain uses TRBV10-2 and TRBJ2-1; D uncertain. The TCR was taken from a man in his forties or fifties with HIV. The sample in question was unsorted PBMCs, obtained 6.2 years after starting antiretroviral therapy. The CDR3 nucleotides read TGCGCCAGCAGTGCTACCAATGAGCAGTTCTTC. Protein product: CASSATNEQFF.